This TCR beta chain was recovered during a study of shared clonotypes between healthy human individuals. V lost 5 bases and J lost 5; bases outside the gene matches: 6. The CDR3 is made up of 14 amino acids. The germline V gene has CDR1 SGHDT and CDR2 YYEEEE. Generated by immunoSEQ multiplex PCR, the TCRdb table keeps only in-frame clones and is missing some. This table holds approximately 980,000 clones, around three quarters found once. The receptor comes from a man younger than 35 in good health. The chain links TRBV5-6 to TRBJ2-3; TRBD2 agrees at 9 bases. The sequencing sample was made of memory CD4+ T cells sorted from blood. The sample's subset: CD45RA-negative fraction. DNA of the CDR3: TGTGCCAGCAGACCGATAGCGGGAGTAGATACGCAGTATTTT. As protein: CASRPIAGVDTQYF.